This record covers a single T cell receptor beta chain. The antigen it binds to is not known. Per-nucleotide qualities are absent, and no much larger clonotype sits a single base away. This entry comes from a study of shared clonotypes between healthy human individuals (dated by TCRdb to between 2020 and 2021). Context from the whole study: A few men and two women, aged 18 to 49 years, made up the cohort. For each donor, CD4 naive and CD4 memory were each run on three plates, CD8 naive on two plates, and CD8 memory on one plate. Blood TCR repertoires of about 5 healthy adults were deeply sequenced to estimate repertoire size and the extent of clonotype sharing between individuals. Libraries were prepared and TCR repertoires were sequenced by different laboratories using diverse techniques, in order to increase sequencing depth and limit assay-specific biases. Each donor's leukapheresis produced roughly between roughly 0.85 and 10 billion PBMCs. Broader findings and caveats from the paper: When a handful of donors were compared, the shared fraction of clonotypes was 5% to 6.5% for naive CD4, roughly 3.4% for naive CD8, 2.3% for memory CD4, and roughly 0.43% for memory CD8. Naive subsets generally had larger estimated clonotype richness than memory subsets did. Based on pairwise subsampling, the degree of clonotype sharing among donors was expected to be affected by sequencing depth. The small number of donors limited the genetic and exposure-history diversity represented. Even with the large sequencing depth, rarefaction of the sorted-subset datasets indicated that sequencing was incomplete. Sampling was limited to blood, and TCR repertoires in tissue likely differ from TCR repertoires in blood. Compared with non-shared clonotypes, clonotypes shared by all four sorted-subset donors had higher generation probabilities.

Using the deep immunoSEQ assay, TCR CDR3 regions were amplified from genomic DNA by multiplex PCR. For each cell subset, the extracted genomic DNA was distributed evenly across all wells of several immunoSEQ 96-well plates, and each plate served as one replicate. For sorted subsets, roughly 200 ng of genomic DNA, equivalent to 25,000 to 35,000 T cell genomes, went into each replicate PCR. Purified libraries were measured with a Qubit 3.0 fluorometer, size-checked on a Bioanalyzer 2100, and measured again with the KAPA Library Quantification kit. Every immunoSEQ 96-well plate was sequenced on a separate single-read 150-cycle Illumina NextSeq 550 flow cell. Per the authors' processing: Because only junctional sequences without quality scores were contained in the immunoSEQ output, filtering matching that applied to full-length reads could not be performed. To assign V/J genes and CDR3, sequences were annotated using PyIR, a Python wrapper for IgBLAST v1.9, with IMGT germline references. Reads were filtered out if the reads had weak V/J assignments (E-value above 1e-6), no CDR3, stop codons, out-of-frame junctions, or ambiguous translated residues. A V3J clonotype was defined by an identical inferred V gene, J gene, and CDR3 amino acid sequence. Percentage overlap between repertoires was calculated by dividing the number of shared unique clonotypes by the size of the smaller repertoire. Richness of each repertoire was evaluated using RTK rarefaction, the Chao1 estimator, and Recon v2.1 estimates of unobserved clonotypes. OLGA was used to compute generation probabilities for all TCRbeta clonotypes that the gDNA method yielded from a handful of donors. TCRdb's version of the immuneACCESS table is confined to in-frame rearrangements and falls short of the full clone set. An unresolved V gene accounts for under half of the shortfall where checked; the remainder is of unknown origin. V, J and clone size reflect that table, while D and trimming were determined from the DNA. For this sample there are a few million clones; 80% to 95% appear just once. The biggest ten clones account for under 2% of the sample.

CDR1 SGDLS and CDR2 YYNGEE are derived from the germline V gene. Measured from the cysteine to the phenylalanine, the CDR3 is 13 residues long. CDR3 DNA is the only sequence kept; it has 39 bases, read in frame from the first base. V sheds 1 base and J sheds 7 bases, leaving 11 bases between their ends. CD8 naive samples were obtained by positive selection for CCR7 among CD45RO-negative cells, yielding a CD45RA+CCR7+ population from which TemRA cells were excluded. Healthy HIV-negative adults with no recently reported acute infections or vaccinations were included as donors. Only Caucasian adults living in Nashville, Tennessee, USA were represented among the donors. Blood was collected by leukapheresis, and PBMCs were isolated by Ficoll-Histopaque density gradient centrifugation and then cryopreserved in liquid nitrogen vapor phase. Analytical flow cytometry was used to check the purity and quantity of each magnetically sorted T cell population. Each sorted fraction had its genomic DNA isolated and then quantified by UV absorbance on a Nanodrop 2000c.

What was sequenced was naive CD8+ T cells from PBMCs. The label giving this sample's cell subset or site can be read as: CD45RA+CCR7+. The chain is encoded by TRBV9 joined to TRBJ1-2; D gene: possibly TRBD1, on 5 matching bases. The source is a man in his late teens or twenties in good health. Some clones in this sample may be carry-over from other donors' samples. The CDR3 protein: CASSVYGGSGYTF. Here is the DNA: TGTGCCAGCAGCGTATACGGGGGTTCTGGCTACACCTTC.